This T cell receptor beta chain was recorded in a study of vaccination effects on CD4 cells after COVID-19. Across the study: Sampling occurred 16 days and one week pre-vaccination in a couple of convalescent patients.

V was clipped by 7 bases and J by 1 base, with 15 bases between them. Germline assignment: CDR1 SGHAT and CDR2 FQDESV (reference sequence). The CDR3 has 15 amino acids. Assay used: immunoSEQ multiplex PCR; TCRdb lists only in-frame clones, some missing. Here the sample spans tens of thousands of clones, about 80% being singletons. By its share, this clone is medium-sized. Its antigen is still unknown. Sequencing followed a ViraFEST assay step that expanded antigen-specific CD4+ T cells with viral peptide pools. After around ten days in culture, the CD4+ T cells were isolated. According to PCR results, the person was infected with SARS-CoV-2 between March and December 2020. Wells of some 1.9 million PBMC each were grown with approximately 10 IU/ml IL-2 and about 9.7 ug/ml peptides. On both days 3 and 7, half of the culture medium was replaced with IL-2 medium. Points from the study as a whole: By a late point after vaccination, infection- and vaccine-induced clones had shrunk markedly through clonal contraction.

The sequence derives from a human donor who had a prior SARS-CoV-2 infection. The sample was CD4+ T cells from PBMCs cultured with a peptide pool, taken before COVID-19 vaccination. The gene calls are TRBV11-1 and TRBJ2-3; weak D call: TRBD2 (5 bases). The CDR3 loop reads CASTRQVGGTDTQYF. CDR3 nucleotides: TGTGCCAGCACACGTCAGGTGGGAGGCACAGATACGCAGTATTTT.